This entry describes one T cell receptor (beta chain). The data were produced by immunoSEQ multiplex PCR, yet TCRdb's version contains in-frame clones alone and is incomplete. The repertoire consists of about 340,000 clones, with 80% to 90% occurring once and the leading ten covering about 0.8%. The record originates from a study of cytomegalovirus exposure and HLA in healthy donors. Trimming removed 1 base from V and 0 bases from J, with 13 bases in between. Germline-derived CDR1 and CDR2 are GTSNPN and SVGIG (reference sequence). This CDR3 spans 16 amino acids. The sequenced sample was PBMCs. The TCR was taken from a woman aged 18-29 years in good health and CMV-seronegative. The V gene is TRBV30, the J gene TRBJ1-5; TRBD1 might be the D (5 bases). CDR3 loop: CAWSGRTCHSNQPQHF. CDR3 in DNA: TGTGCCTGGAGTGGGCGGACATGTCATAGCAATCAGCCCCAGCATTTT.